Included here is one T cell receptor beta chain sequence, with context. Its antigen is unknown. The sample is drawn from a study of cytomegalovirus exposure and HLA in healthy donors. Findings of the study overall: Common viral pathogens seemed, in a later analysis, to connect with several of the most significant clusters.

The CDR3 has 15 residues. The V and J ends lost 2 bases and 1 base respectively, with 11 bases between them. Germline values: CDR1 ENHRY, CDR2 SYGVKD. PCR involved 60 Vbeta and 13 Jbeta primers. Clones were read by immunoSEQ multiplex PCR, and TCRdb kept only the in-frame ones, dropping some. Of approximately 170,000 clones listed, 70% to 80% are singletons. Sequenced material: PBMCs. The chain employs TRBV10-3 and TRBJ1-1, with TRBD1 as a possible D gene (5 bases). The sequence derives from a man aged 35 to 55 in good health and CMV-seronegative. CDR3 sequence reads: CAISERRGENTEAFF. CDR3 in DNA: TGTGCCATCAGTGAGCGGAGGGGAGAGAACACTGAAGCTTTCTTT.